The 24 T cell receptor beta chains reported below all come from one sample, sequenced in a study of graft-versus-host responses after intestinal transplantation. Assay used: immunoSEQ multiplex PCR; TCRdb lists only in-frame clones, some missing. The sample has around 9,000 clones, around 84% seen once. Graft tissue was processed to release intraepithelial and lamina propria lymphocytes. The input for sequencing was ileum tissue, taken 527 days after intestinal transplant. The receptors were gathered from a human patient who received an intestinal transplant, so some T cells may come from the graft donor.

CDR3 sequence: CSADNYGYTF. The CDR3 bases are TGCAGTGCTGATAACTATGGCTACACCTTC. The chain joins TRBV20-1 to TRBJ1-2; D call uncertain. The CDR3 loop spans 10 amino acids. Germline CDR1 DFQATT, CDR2 SNEGSKA (reference sequence). Trimming took off 5 bases at V and 1 base at J, with 2 bases between the two ends.

In its sample, this clone ranks as medium-sized. The chain combines TRBV7-9 with TRBJ1-1; no definite D call. Trimming left V 5 bases short and J 6 bases short, with 10 bases between. The length of the CDR3 is 12 residues. Germline V gene sequence: CDR1 SEHNR, CDR2 FQNEAQ (reference sequence). The CDR3 reads CASSLLDAEAFF. The DNA for the CDR3 is TGTGCCAGCAGCCTACTCGACGCTGAAGCTTTCTTT.

This chain links TRBV6-6 with TRBJ1-2; D is uncertain. Germline-derived CDR1 and CDR2 are MNHNY and SVGAGI (reference sequence). This CDR3 has 15 residues. V was shortened by 0 bases and J by 1 base, with 9 bases between the two germline ends. The CDR3 DNA sequence: TGTGCCAGCAGTTACTCGACGGCCCGTAACTATGGCTACACCTTC. Translating gives CASSYSTARNYGYTF.

The chain carries TRBV9 and TRBJ1-4; no definite D call. There are 17 residues in the CDR3. Germline V CDR1 and CDR2: SGDLS, YYNGEE. Trimming pared 0 bases from V and 8 bases from J, leaving 20 bases between. The CDR3, as DNA: TGTGCCAGCAGCGTAGCGGATGGTCGGTCACCCCAAGAAAAACTGTTTTTT. Encoded protein: CASSVADGRSPQEKLFF. The full variable domain, with the rest looked up from reference TRBV9 and TRBJ1-4, is DSGVTQTPKHLITATGQRVTLRCSPRSGDLSVYWYQQSLDQGLQFLIQYYNGEERAKGNILERFSAQQFPDLHSELNLSSLELGDSALYFCASSVADGRSPQEKLFFGSGTQLSVL.

CDR3 sequence (DNA): TGTGCCAGCAGCTTACAAGAGACCCAGTACTTC. It yields the protein CASSLQETQYF. The gene calls are TRBV7-2 and TRBJ2-5; D is ambiguous. V was clipped by 2 bases and J by 2 bases, with 0 bases between them. Germline lookup yields CDR1 SGHTA and CDR2 FQGNSA. CDR3 length: 11 residues.

This chain connects TRBV5-1 to TRBJ2-1; D unclear. Germline V CDR1 and CDR2: SGHRS, YFSETQ. This CDR3 has 13 residues. V was cut by 2 bases and J by 2 bases, with 5 bases left in between. The CDR3 nucleotides read TGCGCCAGCAGCTTCGGTCCCTACAATGAGCAGTTCTTC. The encoded protein is CASSFGPYNEQFF.

This sequence joins TRBV5-1 and TRBJ1-5; weak D call: TRBD1 (5 bases). Trimming cost V 7 bases and J 5 bases, with 7 bases left between them. Germline V lookup: CDR1 SGHRS, CDR2 YFSETQ. The CDR3 has 11 residues. The CDR3, as DNA: TGCGCCAGCGCGGGGGATCAGCCCCAGCATTTT. This gives the protein CASAGDQPQHF.

This clone was seen a few times. The chain is built from TRBV19 and TRBJ2-5, with D hard to call. This CDR3 is 17 amino acids long. The germline V gene encodes CDR1 LNHDA and CDR2 SQIVND (reference sequence). Deletions cut 1 base from V and 6 bases from J, with 21 bases between. The CDR3 protein is CASSIGGYKLGSKTQYF. The DNA of the CDR3 is TGTGCCAGTAGTATAGGGGGTTATAAGTTAGGGTCGAAGACCCAGTACTTC.

The genes are TRBV6-1 and TRBJ2-3; TRBD2 agrees at 12 bases. Germline-derived CDR1 and CDR2 are MNHNS and SASEGT. With V trimmed by 10 bases and J by 4 bases, 6 bases remained unmatched. The CDR3 totals 14 residues. CDR3 DNA: TGTGCCACCAAGACTAGCGGGAGTTCAGATACGCAGTATTTT. Protein sequence: CATKTSGSSDTQYF.

The V call is TRBV4-1, the J call TRBJ2-4, with 12 bases aligning to TRBD1. The CDR3 totals 22 residues. The V gene end was trimmed by 0 bases and the J gene end by 0 bases; junction bases not matched to a gene: 15. CDR1 and CDR2 from the germline V gene are MGHRA and YSYEKL. The CDR3 reads CASSQDPPGQGAQGLAKNIQYF. CDR3 sequence (DNA): TGCGCCAGCAGCCAAGATCCTCCGGGACAGGGGGCGCAGGGTCTAGCCAAAAACATTCAGTACTTC.

The chain couples TRBV7-9 to TRBJ2-7, with 10 bases aligning to TRBD1. The trim removed 4 bases at V and 2 bases at J, leaving 8 bases unmatched. The CDR3 runs to 16 residues. CDR1 is SEHNR and CDR2 is FQNEAQ in the germline V gene (reference sequence). The CDR3 region has the DNA TGTGCCAGCAGCTCGTTGACAGGGGGCTTACCCTACGAGCAGTACTTC. Amino acid sequence: CASSSLTGGLPYEQYF.

V and J are TRBV4-1 and TRBJ2-2; 10 bases are a match to TRBD2. The CDR3 is made up of 20 amino acids. In germline, CDR1 is MGHRA, CDR2 YSYEKL. The trim removed 0 bases at V and 5 bases at J, leaving 15 bases unmatched. The CDR3 here is CASSQESLAAGGPRTGELFF. In nucleotides, the CDR3 is TGCGCCAGCAGCCAAGAATCTTTAGCAGCGGGAGGGCCCCGGACCGGGGAGCTGTTTTTT.

This chain links TRBV7-2 with TRBJ2-5; tentatively, D is TRBD1 or TRBD2 (5 bases each). Trimming pared 4 bases from V and 0 bases from J, leaving 21 bases between. In germline, CDR1 is SGHTA, CDR2 FQGNSA. CDR3 length: 18 residues. CDR3 coding DNA: TGTGCCAGCAGCTCGCGGGTTTCCGGGGCCCCGTACCAAGAGACCCAGTACTTC. It yields the protein CASSSRVSGAPYQETQYF.

This clone occurred once. This chain connects TRBV18 to TRBJ2-5; 8 bases align to TRBD1. The V gene end was trimmed by 2 bases and the J gene end by 6 bases; junction bases not matched to a gene: 2. Germline assignment: CDR1 KGHSH and CDR2 LQKENI. The CDR3 covers 13 residues. The CDR3 DNA is TGTGCCAGCTCACCAGGGACAGGCCAGACCCAGTACTTC. This sequence encodes CASSPGTGQTQYF.

V and J are TRBV7-6 and TRBJ2-2; D is possibly TRBD1 (6 bases). Germline assignment: CDR1 SGHVS and CDR2 FNYEAQ. V was clipped by 1 base and J by 8 bases, with 11 bases between them. The length of the CDR3 is 14 residues. CDR3 protein: CASSLEEGEGELFF. The CDR3 nucleotides are TGTGCCAGCAGCTTAGAAGAGGGGGAAGGGGAGCTGTTTTTT.

The chain couples TRBV5-1 to TRBJ2-5; D is ambiguous. The CDR3 spans 15 residues. V gave up 1 base and J gave up 0 bases, with 10 bases separating them. Germline V gives CDR1 SGHRS, CDR2 YFSETQ. Here the CDR3 DNA reads TGCGCCAGCAGCTTGAGGATTTCGTACCAAGAGACCCAGTACTTC. Translated: CASSLRISYQETQYF.

This clone was found a few times. The chain has TRBV7-2 and TRBJ1-5, with 11 nucleotides matching TRBD1. CDR1 and CDR2 (germline): SGHTA, FQGNSA. The CDR3 length is 17 residues. Unmatched junction bases numbered 8, after V lost 5 bases and J lost 2 bases. The CDR3 protein is CASSQWTGGKGNQPQHF. CDR3 coding DNA: TGTGCCAGCAGCCAATGGACAGGGGGCAAGGGCAATCAGCCCCAGCATTTT.

This clone was counted a few times. This chain connects TRBV27 to TRBJ2-5; 13 positions agree with TRBD2. The V gene's germline CDR1 is MNHEY and CDR2 SMNVEV (reference sequence). V was pared by 6 bases and J by 5 bases, with 9 bases of the junction left unmatched. This CDR3 is 16 amino acids long. CDR3 DNA sequence: TGTGCCAGCAGCCAAACTAGCGGGAGGGGTGAGGAGACCCAGTACTTC. Protein sequence: CASSQTSGRGEETQYF.

This sequence joins TRBV6-5 and TRBJ1-5; 7 nucleotides line up with TRBD1. V shed 6 bases and J 6 bases; nucleotides not matched to a gene: 5. The CDR3 has 13 amino acids. Germline CDR1 is MNHEY and CDR2 is SVGAGI. Written as DNA, the CDR3 is TGTGCCAGCAGCCCGGGACAGTTTCAGCCCCAGCATTTT. Translation gives CASSPGQFQPQHF.

The V and J genes are TRBV30 and TRBJ1-1; D remains ambiguous. Deletions cut 0 bases from V and 1 base from J, with 9 bases between. The CDR3 runs to 14 residues. Germline-derived CDR1 and CDR2 are GTSNPN and SVGIG (reference sequence). CDR3 amino acids: CAWSVGGENTEAFF. The CDR3 nucleotides read TGTGCCTGGAGTGTAGGTGGGGAGAACACTGAAGCTTTCTTT.

The chain employs TRBV6-5 and TRBJ2-7, with 9 bases aligning to TRBD1. The CDR3 spans 15 residues. V lost 2 bases, J lost 1 base, and 3 bases stayed unmatched. Germline CDR1 reads MNHEY; CDR2 reads SVGAGI. The CDR3 DNA follows: TGTGCCAGCAGTTACCAGGGGACAGGGTCCTACGAGCAGTACTTC. This encodes CASSYQGTGSYEQYF.

This clone appeared once. Distinct nucleotide sequences in the sample also encode this CDR3. The chain uses TRBV7-2 and TRBJ2-5; D is uncertain. Germline V gene data show CDR1 as SGHTA and CDR2 as FQGNSA. The CDR3 runs to 14 residues. The V gene lost 5 bases and the J gene lost 4 bases, with 14 bases spanning the gap. The CDR3 sequence is CASSLSSAVETQYF. The CDR3 nucleotides read TGTGCCAGCAGCCTATCCAGCGCGGTAGAGACCCAGTACTTC.

This clone was counted a few times. CDR3 loop: CASSLDRNTEAFF. CDR3 DNA: TGCGCCAGCAGCCTTGACAGGAACACTGAAGCTTTCTTT. This chain uses TRBV4-1 with TRBJ1-1, with D possibly matching TRBD1 (5 bases). The V gene's germline CDR1 is MGHRA and CDR2 YSYEKL. V was clipped by 4 bases and J by 1 base, with 7 bases between them. The CDR3 contains 13 residues.

This chain connects TRBV5-1 to TRBJ1-2; weak D call: TRBD1 (5 bases). The CDR3 extends over 13 amino acids. The V end lost 0 bases, the J end lost 2 bases, and 5 bases lay between the germline ends. From germline, CDR1 is SGHRS and CDR2 YFSETQ. The CDR3 coding sequence is TGCGCCAGCAGCTTGGGGGACAACTATGGCTACACCTTC. Its translation is CASSLGDNYGYTF.